This T cell receptor beta chain stems from a study of blood T cells in healthy people across ages (dated by TCRdb to 2014 to 2015). The study in broad terms: In model experiments, roughly one uniquely barcoded TCR beta cDNA molecule per two T cells was captured by template switching. For two donors (one aged 18 to 30 and one aged 80 or older), the study analyzed two additional independent replicas of 1 million unique cDNA reads from the same blood draw. The study measured age-related changes in TCR beta repertoire diversity using deep sequencing normalized with unique cDNA molecular identifiers. The donors were divided into four age groups: young (average roughly 15 years), middle-aged (roughly 40), aged (around 59) and long-lived (82). Donors of different ages were randomly distributed across sequencing lanes to avoid experimental bias. General conclusions and limits of the study: Observed TCR beta diversity per million T cells fell roughly linearly with age, and a significant reduction was already apparent by age about 38. A strong correlation was found between observed TCR beta diversity and the percentage of naive T cells measured by flow cytometry. Compared with the aged group, more naive CD4+ T cells, fewer expanded clones and increased TCR diversity were shown by the long-lived group, suggesting age selection. Donor CMV infection status was unknown, potentially confounding age-related changes in expanded clonotypes. Estimates of total diversity based on one million sequenced T cells were regarded as lower bounds and as underestimates. Bulk unsorted PBMC profiling prevented conclusive comparison of naive and antigen-experienced compartments.

Library creation used 5' RACE. Data came from an Illumina HiSeq 2500. A second PCR of roughly 6 to 12 cycles was performed with a sample-barcoded 5' primer and a J-beta primer mix. A template-switch 5' adaptor carrying 12 random nucleotides introduced a unique molecular identifier onto each TCR beta cDNA molecule. At least 3 million CDR3-containing paired-end reads were obtained from each sample. All of the RNA was converted into first-strand cDNA using the Mint cDNA synthesis kit, with a TRBC-specific oligonucleotide serving as the primer. Following uracil-DNA glycosylase treatment, all cDNA underwent a first 18-cycle PCR with the universal primers M1SS and BC2_uni_R. For the original study's pipeline: For normalization, 1 million high-quality reads were randomly selected from each sample, with every read carrying a distinct molecular identifier. Instead of being binned into consensus sequences, reads with shared molecular identifiers were discarded. CDR3 identification, clonotype clustering and error correction used MiTCR with a Q25 quality threshold and the strictest error-elimination algorithm. A nonparametric unseen species model using Euler transformation provided a lower-bound estimate of total TCR beta diversity. TCRdb cleaned the public reads at Q25 with fastp, built clones with MiXCR and kept in-frame beta chains. Each CDR3 protein gets just one entry, which takes the most common genes and DNA from the rows behind it. It is TCRdb's table, rather than the study itself, that gives the V and J calls and clone size. The sample contains 980,000 or so distinct CDR3 sequences, around 46% of them found a single time. The top ten hold around 15% of the sample.

The donors were around 39 Caucasian individuals from Russia, aged about 6 to 95 years, who were systemically healthy. Each donor gave ten milliliters of peripheral blood, collected into EDTA-treated Vacutainer tubes. Ficoll-Paque density-gradient centrifugation was used to isolate PBMCs, with at least 6.5 million per sample. Total RNA was extracted from PBMCs with Trizol reagent, with at least 5.5 micrograms obtained per sample. For every donor, flow cytometry on a PBMC aliquot measured the percentage of naive CD45RAhigh/CD27high T cells. In regard to this clonotype: Its antigen remains undetermined. No quality values exist for individual bases; no much larger clone is one base distant.

The germline V gene specifies SGHTA as CDR1 and FQGNSA as CDR2. From the cysteine up to the phenylalanine, the CDR3 has a length of 18 residues. The read is trimmed to its CDR3 DNA, 54 bases read in frame from base 1. Trimming accounts for 4 bases at V and 4 bases at J, while the number of junction bases matched to no gene is 12. The sequenced material came from blood. The receptor's source is a man aged 25 to 45 in good health. The chain links TRBV7-2 with TRBJ2-3; 12 central bases correspond to TRBD2. The sequenced DNA: TGTGCCAGCAGCTCCCTAGCGGGGGGGCGAATCCCCCCAGATACGCAGTATTTT. Its coded protein is CASSSLAGGRIPPDTQYF.